Below are 29 T cell receptor beta chains sequenced from a single sample in a study of siplizumab effects on memory and regulatory T cells. Method: immunoSEQ multiplex PCR; TCRdb's copy keeps in-frame clones and lacks some. The top ten hold roughly 0.6% of the sample, which has some 100,000 clones, approximately 94% seen once. The sequencing input was Tregs sorted from blood. Every receptor here comes from a human donor in good health.

The rearrangement joins TRBV4-1 to TRBJ1-1, with D tentatively TRBD1 (5 bases). Trimming stripped 0 bases from V and 8 bases from J, with 10 bases between. There are 13 residues in the CDR3. Germline CDR1 reads MGHRA; CDR2 reads YSYEKL. CDR3 DNA: TGCGCCAGCAGCCAAGAACGGGGCGGGGAAGCTTTCTTT. Translated, it gives CASSQERGGEAFF.

This rearrangement joins TRBV5-4 to TRBJ2-5, with 10 nucleotides matching TRBD2. The CDR3 consists of 17 residues. V shed 3 bases and J 4 bases; nucleotides not matched to a gene: 12. Germline V gene data show CDR1 as SGHNT and CDR2 as YYREEE (reference sequence). The CDR3 DNA follows: TGTGCCAGCAGCTCGGGGGCCAGCGGGAGGGCCCGAGAGACCCAGTACTTC. Protein sequence: CASSSGASGRARETQYF. Supplemented by reference TRBV5-4 and TRBJ2-5, the full variable domain reads ETGVTQSPTHLIKTRGQQVTLRCSSQSGHNTVSWYQQALGQGPQFIFQYYREEENGRGNFPPRFSGLQFPNYSSELNVNALELDDSALYLCASSSGASGRARETQYFGPGTRLLVL.

The CDR3 loop is CASTGDSYEQYF. In DNA form, the CDR3 reads TGTGCCAGCACAGGGGACTCCTACGAGCAGTACTTC. The J gene is TRBJ2-7, the V gene TRBV6-1, with a tentative D call TRBD1 (6 bases). The CDR3 is 12 amino acids. CDR1 is MNHNS, CDR2 SASEGT, per germline. With 7 bases removed from V and 0 bases from J, the gap between germline ends came to 7 bases.

The chain combines TRBV9 with TRBJ2-4; no reliable D call. V lost 0 bases and J lost 8, with 15 bases in between. The CDR3 sequence is 15 residues long. The germline V gene has CDR1 SGDLS and CDR2 YYNGEE. This CDR3 reads CASSVAWVFWDIQYF. Here the CDR3 DNA reads TGTGCCAGCAGCGTAGCTTGGGTTTTTTGGGACATTCAGTACTTC.

The chain has TRBV5-1 and TRBJ1-3; no clear D. Trimming removed 4 bases from V and 0 bases from J, with 17 bases in between. CDR3 size: 17 residues. Germline loops: CDR1 SGHRS, CDR2 YFSETQ. The CDR3 spells CASSRTDGFSSGNTIYF. For the CDR3, the DNA is TGCGCCAGCAGCCGAACGGACGGGTTCAGCTCTGGAAACACCATATATTTT. The full variable domain, its missing parts supplied by reference TRBV5-1 and TRBJ1-3, is KAGVTQTPRYLIKTRGQQVTLSCSPISGHRSVSWYQQTPGQGLQFLFEYFSETQRNKGNFPGRFSGRQFSNSRSEMNVSTLELGDSALYLCASSRTDGFSSGNTIYFGEGSWLTVV.

V is TRBV6-6 and J is TRBJ2-7; no firm D call. CDR3 length: 12 amino acids. CDR1 is MNHNY, CDR2 SVGAGI, per germline (reference sequence). Trimming removed 6 bases from V and 1 base from J, with 7 bases in between. The CDR3 bases are TGTGCCAGCAGGCGGCAATCCTACGAGCAGTACTTC. Translation: CASRRQSYEQYF.

This chain connects TRBV28 to TRBJ1-1; D is possibly TRBD1 (5 bases). Germline CDR1 and CDR2: MDHEN and SYDVKM. This CDR3 is built from 13 residues. V was trimmed by 3 bases and J by 11 bases, leaving 16 bases between them. The CDR3 reads CASSFPGVQVAFF. CDR3 in DNA: TGTGCCAGCAGTTTTCCGGGAGTACAGGTGGCTTTCTTT.

The chain uses TRBV4-1 and TRBJ1-4, with D perhaps matching TRBD1 (5 bases). Germline V gives CDR1 MGHRA, CDR2 YSYEKL. The CDR3 extends over 15 amino acids. Trimming stripped 1 base from V and 8 bases from J, with 14 bases between. The DNA of the CDR3 is TGCGCCAGCAGCCAAGGCGGGACCTCTGAGGAAAAACTGTTTTTT. It yields the protein CASSQGGTSEEKLFF.

This chain joins TRBV23-1 and TRBJ1-4, with no clear D. TRBV23-1 is marked as an open reading frame, function uncertain. The CDR3 has 18 residues. Trimming removed 3 bases at V and 5 bases at J, with 22 bases between. CDR3 loop: CASSQSTPYRRENEKLFF. The CDR3 coding sequence is TGCGCCAGCAGTCAGTCGACCCCTTATAGGAGGGAGAATGAAAAACTGTTTTTT.

The J gene is TRBJ2-3, the V gene TRBV10-3; TRBD2 matches 14 bases. The CDR3 sequence is 16 residues long. Germline CDR1 and CDR2: ENHRY and SYGVKD. J gave up 5 bases and V 4 bases, and 5 bases lay outside the gene matches. This CDR3 reads CAISGGLAGARDTQYF. The CDR3 DNA is TGTGCCATCAGTGGGGGACTAGCGGGAGCGAGAGATACGCAGTATTTT.

Of note for this clone: Other DNA sequences in this specimen translate into the identical CDR3. The chain has TRBV18 and TRBJ2-5, with D hard to call. V was pared by 3 bases and J by 3 bases, with 2 bases between. This CDR3 spans 11 amino acids. Germline lookup yields CDR1 KGHSH and CDR2 LQKENI. For the CDR3, the DNA is TGTGCCAGCTCACCTGAAGAGACCCAGTACTTC. It codes for CASSPEETQYF. Based on the CDR3 plus reference TRBV18 and TRBJ2-5, the full variable domain is NAGVMQNPRHLVRRRGQEARLRCSPMKGHSHVYWYRQLPEEGLKFMVYLQKENIIDESGMPKERFSAEFPKEGPSILRIQQVVRGDSAAYFCASSPEETQYFGPGTRLLVL.

V usage is TRBV2 and J usage is TRBJ2-3, with TRBD2 matching 7 bases. The CDR3 covers 11 residues. Per germline, CDR1 SNHLY and CDR2 FYNNEI. The J segment lost 12 bases and the V segment lost 10 bases, leaving 10 bases of the junction unmatched. The CDR3 spells CATVGGGYQYF. CDR3 nucleotide sequence: TGTGCCACCGTTGGGGGAGGGTATCAGTATTTT.

The sample holds one count of this clone. The V and J genes are TRBV28 and TRBJ1-1, with D perhaps TRBD1 (5 bases). This CDR3 has 13 residues. Trimming shortened V by 0 bases and J by 6 bases, and 8 bases separated the two germline ends. Germline lookup yields CDR1 MDHEN and CDR2 SYDVKM. The CDR3 sequence is CASSLWGTPEAFF. The CDR3 coding sequence is TGTGCCAGCAGTTTATGGGGGACTCCTGAAGCTTTCTTT.

The V and J genes are TRBV19 and TRBJ1-5, with unresolved D. The CDR3 has 17 amino acids. Trimming cost V 3 bases and J 4 bases, with 19 bases left between them. Germline assignment: CDR1 LNHDA and CDR2 SQIVND (reference sequence). The CDR3 DNA sequence: TGTGCCAGTAGTATTCCCCAAGCGGGCCCGGGGAATCAGCCCCAGCATTTT. Its protein product is CASSIPQAGPGNQPQHF. The full variable domain, in which reference TRBV19 and TRBJ1-5 provide the parts outside the CDR3, is DGGITQSPKYLFRKEGQNVTLSCEQNLNHDAMYWYRQDPGQGLRLIYYSQIVNDFQKGDIAEGYSVSREKKESFPLTVTSAQKNPTAFYLCASSIPQAGPGNQPQHFGDGTRLSIL.

This chain's CDR3 is CASLGVGNQPQHF. Here the CDR3 DNA reads TGTGCCAGCCTCGGGGTGGGCAATCAGCCCCAGCATTTT. The chain has TRBV6-1 and TRBJ1-5; D gene ambiguous. This CDR3 has 13 residues. Trimming removed 8 bases from V and 2 bases from J, with 10 bases in between. Per germline, CDR1 MNHNS and CDR2 SASEGT.

The J gene is TRBJ2-5, the V gene TRBV28; 14 positions agree with TRBD2. The germline V gene encodes CDR1 MDHEN and CDR2 SYDVKM. CDR3 length: 15 amino acids. V lost 3 bases and J lost 8; bases outside the gene matches: 5. CDR3 in amino acids: CASSFHGTSGSTQYF. As DNA, the CDR3 is TGTGCCAGCAGTTTTCACGGGACTAGCGGGAGTACCCAGTACTTC.

The V and J genes are TRBV21-1 and TRBJ2-7; TRBD1 is taken as the D call from the table, unchecked against the DNA. TRBV21-1 corresponds to a pseudogene. The CDR3 is made up of 15 amino acids. As DNA, the CDR3 is TGTGCCAGCAGCGCTCCGGGACAGGGAATAGACGAGCAGTACTTC. Amino acids: CASSAPGQGIDEQYF.

J is TRBJ1-1 and V is TRBV28, with D perhaps matching TRBD1 (5 bases). The V gene's germline CDR1 is MDHEN and CDR2 SYDVKM. This CDR3 comprises 14 residues. The germline V and J ends were trimmed by 8 bases and 3 bases, with 16 bases remaining between them. CDR3 in DNA: TGTGCCAGCGGGGACTCTCGGTCCTACACTGAAGCTTTCTTT. It encodes CASGDSRSYTEAFF.

This clone was seen a single time. Compared with germline, one end of the junction differs, possibly owing to a read error. The chain combines TRBV7-6 with TRBJ1-1; D unresolved. This CDR3 has 13 residues. CDR1 is SGHVS and CDR2 is FNYEAQ in the germline V gene. The CDR3 loop is CAGSLEANTEAFF. CDR3 nucleotide sequence: TGTGCCGGCAGCTTAGAGGCTAACACTGAAGCTTTCTTT.

This rearrangement joins TRBV9 to TRBJ2-2, with 7 bases aligning to TRBD2. V was pared by 7 bases and J by 5 bases, with 14 bases of the junction left unmatched. This CDR3 is 16 amino acids long. Looked up from germline, CDR1 is SGDLS and CDR2 is YYNGEE. The CDR3, as DNA: TGTGCCAGCGCGGGCCTTAGTCGGCGGGAGACCGGGGAGCTGTTTTTT. Its translation: CASAGLSRRETGELFF.

The rearrangement uses TRBV7-9 and TRBJ2-1; D unclear. The CDR3 consists of 13 residues. Germline lookup yields CDR1 SEHNR and CDR2 FQNEAQ (reference sequence). V dropped 4 bases and J dropped 0 bases, with 4 bases sitting between them. CDR3 residues: CASSSPSYNEQFF. In DNA, the CDR3 is TGTGCCAGCAGCTCCCCCTCCTACAATGAGCAGTTCTTC.

This clone came up once. The chain has TRBV27 and TRBJ2-1; 13 bases are a match to TRBD2. With V trimmed by 6 bases and J by 2 bases, 1 base remained unmatched. CDR1 and CDR2 from the germline V gene are MNHEY and SMNVEV (reference sequence). CDR3 size: 15 residues. The CDR3 DNA sequence: TGTGCCAGCAGACTAGCGGGAGGGGCCTACAATGAGCAGTTCTTC. This encodes CASRLAGGAYNEQFF.

V and J are TRBV14 and TRBJ1-2; D uncertain. This CDR3 spans 15 amino acids. CDR1 is SGHDN, CDR2 FVKESK, per germline. Trimming left V 1 base short and J 2 bases short, with 11 bases between. CDR3 sequence (DNA): TGTGCCAGCAGCCAAGGGAGGACTGGAAACTATGGCTACACCTTC. This sequence encodes CASSQGRTGNYGYTF.

This clone was recorded only once. The chain combines TRBV5-1 with TRBJ1-1; D gene unclear. The CDR3 is made up of 12 amino acids. Germline V gives CDR1 SGHRS, CDR2 YFSETQ. V was shortened by 2 bases and J by 8 bases, with 10 bases between the two germline ends. The CDR3: CASSLGPGEAFF. The CDR3 bases are TGCGCCAGCAGCTTAGGACCCGGAGAAGCTTTCTTT.

The CDR3 DNA sequence: TGTGCCAGCAGCTTAGAGTTGACTACGACGAGTTACGAGCAGTACTTC. The encoded protein is CASSLELTTTSYEQYF. The chain carries TRBV7-9 and TRBJ2-7, with D possibly being TRBD2 (5 bases). The V end was cut by 1 base, the J end by 4 bases, with 17 bases between. The germline CDR1 and CDR2 sequences are SEHNR and FQNEAQ (reference sequence). The CDR3 has 16 residues.

This chain connects TRBV9 to TRBJ1-5; D not resolved. CDR1 and CDR2 from the germline V gene are SGDLS and YYNGEE. The germline V and J ends were trimmed by 3 bases and 7 bases, with 17 bases remaining between them. This CDR3 region has 15 residues. The CDR3 DNA sequence: TGTGCCAGCAGCGCCGAAGGACGGGTAGGCCAGCCCCAGCATTTT. Protein: CASSAEGRVGQPQHF.

V is TRBV5-1 and J is TRBJ1-5; a possible D gene is TRBD1 (5 bases). Trimming pared 0 bases from V and 6 bases from J, leaving 7 bases between. The CDR3 consists of 13 residues. CDR1 is SGHRS, CDR2 YFSETQ, per germline. The CDR3 nucleotides read TGCGCCAGCAGCTTGGCCCAGGGTCAGCCCCAGCATTTT. It yields the protein CASSLAQGQPQHF.

The CDR3 coding sequence is TGCAGTGCTAGAACCGAGTTTGAGCAGTTCTTC. This encodes CSARTEFEQFF. This sequence joins TRBV20-1 and TRBJ2-1; D is uncertain. CDR1 and CDR2 (germline): DFQATT, SNEGSKA (reference sequence). There are 11 residues in the CDR3. V was clipped by 2 bases and J by 9 bases, with 8 bases between them.

This chain connects TRBV6-1 to TRBJ1-5, with unresolved D. V was pared by 2 bases and J by 8 bases, with 7 bases between. Germline V CDR1 and CDR2: MNHNS, SASEGT. The CDR3 runs to 12 residues. The CDR3 spells CASSEWGEPQHF. CDR3 nucleotides: TGTGCCAGCAGTGAATGGGGAGAGCCCCAGCATTTT.